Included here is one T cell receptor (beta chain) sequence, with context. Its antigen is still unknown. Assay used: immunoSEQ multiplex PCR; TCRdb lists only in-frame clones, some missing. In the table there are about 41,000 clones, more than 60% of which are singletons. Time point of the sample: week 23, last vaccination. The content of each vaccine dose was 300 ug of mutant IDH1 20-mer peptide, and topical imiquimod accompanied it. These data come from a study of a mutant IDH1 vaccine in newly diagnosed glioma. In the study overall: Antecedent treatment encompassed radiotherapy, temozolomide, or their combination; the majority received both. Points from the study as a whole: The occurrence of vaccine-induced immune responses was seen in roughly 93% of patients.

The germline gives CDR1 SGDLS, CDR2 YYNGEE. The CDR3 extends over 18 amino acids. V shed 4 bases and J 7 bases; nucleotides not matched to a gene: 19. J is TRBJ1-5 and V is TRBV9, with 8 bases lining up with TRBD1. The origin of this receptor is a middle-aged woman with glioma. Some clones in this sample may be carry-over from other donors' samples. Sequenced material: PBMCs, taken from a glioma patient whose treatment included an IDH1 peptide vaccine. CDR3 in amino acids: CASSPGEDRETLGQPQHF. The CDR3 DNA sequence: TGTGCCAGCAGCCCTGGGGAGGACAGGGAGACCCTTGGACAGCCCCAGCATTTT.